What follows are 25 T cell receptor beta chains derived from one specimen sequenced in a study of cytomegalovirus exposure and HLA in healthy donors. The method was immunoSEQ multiplex PCR; TCRdb's version includes in-frame clones alone and lacks a portion of them. This table has some 180,000 clones, more than 75% appearing once. The sequencing sample was made of PBMCs. The receptor source for this set is a man aged 25-45 years in good health and CMV-seropositive.

V is TRBV18 and J is TRBJ1-5, with 7 nucleotides matching TRBD1. The CDR3 spans 13 residues. V gave up 6 bases and J gave up 8 bases; unmatched junction bases: 7. Germline V CDR1 and CDR2: KGHSH, LQKENI. CDR3 sequence: CASSPDRVEPQHF. CDR3 coding DNA: TGTGCCAGCTCGCCCGACAGGGTGGAGCCCCAGCATTTT.

The V call is TRBV28, the J call TRBJ1-5, with TRBD1 as a possible D gene (5 bases). Germline loops: CDR1 MDHEN, CDR2 SYDVKM. This CDR3 spans 14 amino acids. Trimming shortened V by 4 bases and J by 5 bases, and 12 bases separated the two germline ends. The CDR3 region is CASSSVRDDQPQHF. The CDR3 DNA sequence: TGTGCCAGCAGTTCGGTCAGGGACGATCAGCCCCAGCATTTT.

V is TRBV7-9 and J is TRBJ2-7, with D perhaps matching TRBD1 (6 bases). Between the trimmed V and J ends, which lost 1 base and 1 base, there was a span of 11 bases. The CDR3 covers 15 residues. Germline V gives CDR1 SEHNR, CDR2 FQNEAQ (reference sequence). The CDR3 coding sequence is TGTGCCAGCAGCTTAGTACAGGGTTCATCCTACGAGCAGTACTTC. This encodes CASSLVQGSSYEQYF. Using reference TRBV7-9 and TRBJ2-7 for the parts outside the CDR3, the full variable domain is DTGVSQNPRHKITKRGQNVTFRCDPISEHNRLYWYRQTLGQGPEFLTYFQNEAQLEKSRLLSDRFSAERPKGSFSTLEIQRTEQGDSAMYLCASSLVQGSSYEQYFGPGTRLTVT.

V usage is TRBV11-2 and J usage is TRBJ1-2; the D is unclear. The V end lost 3 bases, the J end lost 3 bases, and 8 bases lay between the germline ends. The CDR3 covers 13 residues. The germline gives CDR1 SGHAT, CDR2 FQNNGV. The CDR3 DNA is TGTGCCAGCAGCTTCGGAAGTGACTATGGCTACACCTTC. This codes for CASSFGSDYGYTF.

The rearrangement joins TRBV28 to TRBJ2-7; TRBD1 aligns across 8 bases. The V gene end was trimmed by 5 bases and the J gene end by 2 bases; junction bases not matched to a gene: 8. Germline V CDR1 and CDR2: MDHEN, SYDVKM. CDR3 length equals 15 residues. CDR3 protein: CASSLPGTGPYEQYF. The DNA of the CDR3 is TGTGCCAGCAGTCTACCCGGGACAGGACCCTACGAGCAGTACTTC.

V gene TRBV9 combines with J gene TRBJ2-3; 12 bases map to TRBD2. V shed 0 bases and J 6 bases; nucleotides not matched to a gene: 2. The CDR3 totals 15 residues. In germline, CDR1 is SGDLS, CDR2 YYNGEE. The CDR3 DNA reads as TGTGCCAGCAGCGTAGGGACTAGCGGGACGGATACGCAGTATTTT. This translates into CASSVGTSGTDTQYF.

The chain uses TRBV15 and TRBJ1-3, with D uncertain. The ends were cut back, 2 bases at V and 4 bases at J, with 6 bases in the middle. This CDR3 has 13 amino acids. CDR1 and CDR2 (germline): LNHNV, YYDKDF (reference sequence). This CDR3 is CATSRQPGNTIYF. DNA for the CDR3: TGTGCCACCAGCAGACAGCCAGGAAACACCATATATTTT.

This clone showed up many times. The V call is TRBV5-1, the J call TRBJ2-1; D possibly corresponds to TRBD2 (6 bases). V was cut by 2 bases and J by 5 bases, with 11 bases left in between. Germline lookup yields CDR1 SGHRS and CDR2 YFSETQ. The CDR3 sequence is 14 residues long. This CDR3 reads CASSLEDYDNEQFF. CDR3 sequence (DNA): TGCGCCAGCAGCTTAGAGGACTACGACAATGAGCAGTTCTTC.

This clone was observed once. The V gene is TRBV2, the J gene TRBJ2-3; TRBD2 aligns across 7 bases. The V and J ends lost 6 bases and 2 bases, in that order; junction bases with no gene match: 5. The CDR3 runs 14 residues. CDR1 and CDR2 from the germline V gene are SNHLY and FYNNEI. The CDR3: CASRGLTNTDTQYF. The DNA for the CDR3 is TGTGCCAGCAGGGGACTAACTAACACAGATACGCAGTATTTT.

The CDR3 protein is CASRGDTTYEQYF. For the CDR3, the DNA is TGTGCCAGCAGGGGTGACACGACCTACGAGCAGTACTTC. This chain links TRBV6-5 with TRBJ2-7; D ambiguous. Germline CDR1 MNHEY, CDR2 SVGAGI. Trimming stripped 6 bases from V and 2 bases from J, with 11 bases between. The CDR3 is 13 residues long.

This clone came up once. V and J are TRBV7-8 and TRBJ2-7, with D maybe TRBD2 (5 bases). Germline V CDR1 and CDR2: SGHVS, FQNEAQ. The V end was cut by 5 bases, the J end by 5 bases, with 16 bases between. The CDR3 sequence is 14 residues long. The CDR3 DNA reads as TGTGCCAGCAGCCCGGAGCGGCTTGGCCACGAGCAGTACTTC. Encoded protein: CASSPERLGHEQYF.

The chain links TRBV9 to TRBJ2-1; D gene ambiguous. Trimming removed 4 bases at V and 4 bases at J, with 12 bases between. The CDR3 extends over 14 amino acids. Germline V gives CDR1 SGDLS, CDR2 YYNGEE. CDR3 nucleotides: TGTGCCAGCAGCCCAGAGGTAGGATACAATGAGCAGTTCTTC. Protein: CASSPEVGYNEQFF.

This clone has just one count. This chain joins TRBV5-1 and TRBJ2-5; 11 bases are a match to TRBD2. The CDR3 has 16 residues. J lost 3 bases, V lost 0 bases, and 4 bases had no gene match. Germline V gene lookup returns CDR1 SGHRS and CDR2 YFSETQ. The CDR3 nucleotides are TGCGCCAGCAGCTTGGCCCCGGGACTAGCGGAAGAGACCCAGTACTTC. Translated, it gives CASSLAPGLAEETQYF.

The chain links TRBV28 to TRBJ2-2, with D maybe TRBD1 (5 bases). The CDR3 runs to 15 residues. Per germline, CDR1 MDHEN and CDR2 SYDVKM. Trimming pared 3 bases from V and 1 base from J, leaving 9 bases between. CDR3 region: CASSFGTGNTGELFF. CDR3 in DNA: TGTGCCAGCAGTTTTGGAACAGGGAACACCGGGGAGCTGTTTTTT.

The V and J genes are TRBV19 and TRBJ2-2; no definite D call. Looked up from germline, CDR1 is LNHDA and CDR2 is SQIVND (reference sequence). V lost 7 bases, J lost 6 bases, and 18 bases lay in between. This CDR3 comprises 15 residues. CDR3 loop: CASNEVGFIAGELFF. The CDR3 DNA is TGTGCCAGTAATGAAGTGGGGTTTATCGCCGGGGAGCTGTTTTTT. Variable domain in full (rest from reference TRBV19 and TRBJ2-2): DGGITQSPKYLFRKEGQNVTLSCEQNLNHDAMYWYRQDPGQGLRLIYYSQIVNDFQKGDIAEGYSVSREKKESFPLTVTSAQKNPTAFYLCASNEVGFIAGELFFGEGSRLTVL.

The chain couples TRBV7-7 to TRBJ2-5, with 7 bases that match TRBD1. Germline V gene sequence: CDR1 SSHAT, CDR2 FNYEAQ (reference sequence). This CDR3 region has 13 residues. The V segment lost 3 bases and the J segment 4 bases; nucleotides outside the gene matches: 2. The CDR3 loop reads CASSLGQLETQYF. CDR3 nucleotides: TGTGCCAGCAGCTTGGGACAGCTAGAGACCCAGTACTTC.

The chain couples TRBV11-2 to TRBJ1-2; D gene ambiguous. V lost 5 bases, J lost 8 bases, and 21 bases lay in between. This CDR3 is 15 amino acids long. From germline, CDR1 is SGHAT and CDR2 FQNNGV. This chain's CDR3 is CASSQSIPSPAGYTF. In DNA form, the CDR3 reads TGTGCCAGCAGCCAATCGATACCTTCGCCTGCGGGCTACACCTTC.

The chain carries TRBV10-3 and TRBJ1-1, with D tentatively TRBD1 (5 bases). This CDR3 is 15 amino acids long. V was cut by 0 bases and J by 1 base, with 9 bases left in between. The germline CDR1 and CDR2 sequences are ENHRY and SYGVKD. The CDR3 protein is CAISESGESNTEAFF. CDR3 nucleotide sequence: TGTGCCATCAGTGAGTCAGGGGAATCGAACACTGAAGCTTTCTTT.

This clone was detected a few times. The chain carries TRBV6-1 and TRBJ2-2, with D perhaps TRBD2 (6 bases). The CDR3 contains 16 residues. Germline V gene sequence: CDR1 MNHNS, CDR2 SASEGT. The V end was cut by 1 base, the J end by 0 bases, with 9 bases between. Written as DNA, the CDR3 is TGTGCCAGCAGTGAAGTAGCGGCCACGAACACCGGGGAGCTGTTTTTT. Its protein product is CASSEVAATNTGELFF.

The genes are TRBV12-5 and TRBJ2-1, with 9 bases aligning to TRBD1. Trimming removed 6 bases from V and 4 bases from J; junction bases left unmatched: 7. Germline V gives CDR1 LGHNT, CDR2 FRNRAP. The CDR3 totals 15 residues. The CDR3 spells CASGLGQGTYNEQFF. The CDR3 DNA follows: TGTGCTAGTGGCCTCGGACAGGGGACGTACAATGAGCAGTTCTTC.

This clone showed up just a few times. V usage is TRBV5-1 and J usage is TRBJ2-2, with D uncertain. Germline loops: CDR1 SGHRS, CDR2 YFSETQ. This CDR3 is built from 14 residues. V was trimmed by 1 base and J by 7 bases, leaving 11 bases between them. The CDR3 nucleotides are TGCGCCAGCAGCTTGATGGCTGGAATCGGGGAGCTGTTTTTT. Translation gives CASSLMAGIGELFF.

The chain links TRBV29-1 to TRBJ1-6; no definite D call. Germline V lookup: CDR1 SQVTM, CDR2 ANQGSEA. This CDR3 has 14 amino acids. V lost 2 bases, J lost 10 bases, and 15 bases lay in between. CDR3 DNA: TGCAGCGTTGAATCCCCCCCACGGCCGTCACCCCTCCACTTT. This translates into CSVESPPRPSPLHF.

The rearrangement joins TRBV9 to TRBJ2-1; D unclear. V was shortened by 0 bases and J by 9 bases, with 7 bases between the two germline ends. Per the germline V gene, CDR1 is SGDLS and CDR2 is YYNGEE. This CDR3 is 12 amino acids long. The CDR3 sequence is CASSVGSGEQFF. CDR3 bases: TGTGCCAGCAGCGTAGGGAGTGGTGAGCAGTTCTTC.

This clone was observed a few times. The chain joins TRBV7-3 to TRBJ2-3; D is tentatively TRBD1 or TRBD2 (6 bases each). Between the trimmed V and J ends, which lost 5 bases and 6 bases, there was a span of 18 bases. Germline V gives CDR1 SGHTA, CDR2 FQGTGA. There are 15 residues in the CDR3. CDR3 region: CASSPSLGGGDTQYF. CDR3 bases: TGTGCCAGCAGCCCCAGCCTGGGGGGCGGGGATACGCAGTATTTT.

This clone was recorded only once. J is TRBJ2-3 and V is TRBV7-6, with 10 bases matching TRBD1. Germline values: CDR1 SGHVS, CDR2 FNYEAQ. V lost 4 bases, J lost 1 base, and 5 bases stayed unmatched. There are 16 residues in the CDR3. DNA for the CDR3: TGTGCCAGCAGCTCCGGGACAGGGGTCGGCACAGATACGCAGTATTTT. Translated: CASSSGTGVGTDTQYF.